This TCR beta chain came from a study of blood T cell repertoires in COVID-19. Trimming shortened V by 3 bases and J by 4 bases, and 3 bases separated the two germline ends. CDR1 and CDR2 from the germline V gene are LGHDT and YNNKEL (reference sequence). This CDR3 spans 12 amino acids. Participant-reported clinical history was the basis for cohort assignment. Under the authors' procedure: Amplification with reference gene primers provided the estimates of nucleated cell counts. The method was immunoSEQ multiplex PCR; TCRdb's version includes in-frame clones alone and lacks a portion of them. V and J calls and clone size are as listed in that table; D and trimming were resolved from the DNA. Of around 430,000 clones listed, roughly 89% are singletons.

Sequencing was performed on PBMCs or T cells enriched from blood (not recorded which). The rearrangement uses TRBV3-1 (or the pseudogene TRBV3-2) and TRBJ1-4; D is unresolved. The sequence was obtained from a woman aged 45-59 years who had recovered from COVID-19. The CDR3 DNA reads as TGTGCCAGCAGCCACTTTAATGAAAAACTGTTTTTT. Encoded protein: CASSHFNEKLFF.